This T cell receptor (beta chain) came from a study of cytomegalovirus exposure and HLA in healthy donors. Whole-study results and caveats: The study put 150 to 200 TCR beta chains on its list as cytomegalovirus-associated. Differences between HLA loci emerged in a later analysis of TCR association rates, with DRB1 most and HLA-C fewest. A prior analysis recorded that most TCR beta V segments were productive about 90% or about 30% of the time.

CDR3 length: 14 amino acids. From germline, CDR1 is SGHRS and CDR2 YFSETQ. A multiplex PCR was run with 60 Vbeta primers and 13 Jbeta primers. Libraries were prepared by immunoSEQ multiplex PCR; TCRdb keeps only in-frame clonotypes and omits some of them. The repertoire holds approximately 190,000 clones, with 82% as singletons. Note on this clone: Its antigen is still unknown.

Source material: PBMCs. The V call is TRBV5-1, the J call TRBJ2-5; 9 bases agree with TRBD1. The J call may be wrong; the DNA end is better matched by TRBJ2-7. The sequence was collected from a woman between 45 and 65 years old in good health and CMV-seropositive. CDR3 residues: CASSSGQGRREQYF. DNA of the CDR3: TGCGCCAGCAGCTCTGGACAGGGGCGCCGCGAGCAGTACTTC.